This is a list of T cell receptor beta chains from one sample in a study of identifying expanded T cells in peripheral blood. Measured with immunoSEQ multiplex PCR; TCRdb has only the in-frame clones, and not every one. This table has about 86,000 clones, 88% appearing once. Sequenced input: blood. These receptors were taken from a person aged 18-70 years in good health. Both conserved end residues are part of each CDR3. The D gene is left open where the match is weak. Not every row has a clone size; where given, it reads once, few, many or a size class.

V gene	clone size	D gene	J gene	CDR3 DNA	CDR3 protein
TRBV5-1	NA	NA	TRBJ1-6	TGCGCCAGCAGCCCGTTGGGGACCCGGAGCTCCTATAATTCACCCCTCCACTTT	CASSPLGTRSSYNSPLHF
TRBV4-1	NA	NA	TRBJ2-3	TGCGCCAGCAGCCCCCAAGGCACTAGCATCACAGATACGCAGTATTTT	CASSPQGTSITDTQYF
TRBV18	NA	TRBD2	TRBJ2-1	TGTGCCAGCTCACCCGGACTAGCGGAGAAGCAGTTCTTC	CASSPGLAEKQFF
TRBV19	NA	TRBD1	TRBJ1-5	TGTGCCAGTAGTACCGCCGTTACAGGGGGCAGCAATCAGCCCCAGCATTTT	CASSTAVTGGSNQPQHF
TRBV6-5	NA	TRBD1	TRBJ1-2	TGTGCCAGCAGTTACCCCGGACAGGGCTATGGCTACACCTTC	CASSYPGQGYGYTF
TRBV2	NA	TRBD2	TRBJ2-3	TGTGCCAGCGGGGGACTAGCGGGGGCCGTTAGCACAGATACGCAGTATTTT	CASGGLAGAVSTDTQYF
TRBV13	once	NA	TRBJ1-1	TGTGCCAGCTGCGAGTGGGCGAACACTGAAGCTTTCTTT	CASCEWANTEAFF
TRBV6-6	NA	NA	TRBJ1-2	TGTGCCAGCAGTGACGGGATAAACTATGGCTACACCTTC	CASSDGINYGYTF
TRBV30	NA	TRBD1	TRBJ2-6	TGTGCCTGGAGGCAGGGGGTCTCTGGGGCCAACGTCCTGACTTTC	CAWRQGVSGANVLTF
TRBV7-2	NA	NA	TRBJ2-7	TGTGCCAGCAGCTACAGGACGGACTACGAGCAGTACTTC	CASSYRTDYEQYF
TRBV11-3	once	NA	TRBJ1-2	TGTGCCAGCAGCTTTAGGGCAGACTATGGCTACACCTTC	CASSFRADYGYTF
TRBV7-3	NA	NA	TRBJ2-3	TGTGCCAGCAGCTTGCAGTCTAGCACAGATACGCAGTATTTT	CASSLQSSTDTQYF
TRBV6-5	NA	NA	TRBJ1-2	TGTGCCAGCAGGCTACCCGGATCCAACTATGGCTACACCTTC	CASRLPGSNYGYTF
TRBV11-3	NA	TRBD2	TRBJ2-7	TGTGCCAGCAGCTTAAGGCTAGCGGGCCCAACCTACGAGCAGTACTTC	CASSLRLAGPTYEQYF
TRBV6-5	once	TRBD1	TRBJ1-2	TGTGCCAGCAAATCAGGGACAGGGAACTATGGCTACACCTTC	CASKSGTGNYGYTF
TRBV5-1	NA	NA	TRBJ2-7	TGCGCCAGCAGCTTGGCACCCCGGGACACCCCCTACGAGCAGTACTTC	CASSLAPRDTPYEQYF
TRBV5-6	NA	NA	TRBJ1-2	TGTGCCAGCAGCTTGGGATCGACAGGAGTGACCTACTATGGCTACACCTTC	CASSLGSTGVTYYGYTF
TRBV11-3	once	NA	TRBJ2-7	TGTGCCAGCAGCTTAGGAAGGGACTCACGCCCTTCCTACGAGCAGTACTTC	CASSLGRDSRPSYEQYF
TRBV6-5	NA	TRBD1	TRBJ1-3	TGTGCCAGCAGTTACCGACAGGGAGCCTCTGGAAACACCATATATTTT	CASSYRQGASGNTIYF
TRBV4-2	NA	NA	TRBJ1-4	TGTGCCAGCAGCCAGGGGCGGTCTAATGAAAAACTGTTTTTT	CASSQGRSNEKLFF
TRBV9	NA	NA	TRBJ1-6	TGTGCCAGCAGCGTACGTAGGGAAAGCTCCTATAATTCACCCCTCCACTTT	CASSVRRESSYNSPLHF
TRBV5-4	NA	TRBD2	TRBJ2-7	TGTGCCAGCAGCTTGGGGACTAGCGGGAGGGCCGCGTACGAGCAGTACTTC	CASSLGTSGRAAYEQYF
TRBV7-2	NA	TRBD2	TRBJ2-3	TGTGCCAGCAGCAAACTAGCGGGAGGGAACACAGATACGCAGTATTTT	CASSKLAGGNTDTQYF
TRBV18	once	NA	TRBJ2-5	TGTGCCAGCTCACCACCGAACAGGGACCAAGAGACCCAGTACTTC	CASSPPNRDQETQYF
TRBV6-5	once	NA	TRBJ1-3	TGTGCCAGCAGCCCCTATCGCTCTGGAAACACCATATATTTT	CASSPYRSGNTIYF
TRBV2	NA	NA	TRBJ2-1	TGTGCCAGCAGTGAAAGTTCGGTGGCAGGGTTCTTC	CASSESSVAGFF
TRBV15	NA	NA	TRBJ1-2	TGTGCCACCAGCAGAGGAGGGCCACCCCGGGGATATGGCTACACCTTC	CATSRGGPPRGYGYTF
TRBV29-1	NA	TRBD1	TRBJ2-6	TGCAGCGTTAGCTCCGGGACAGGCTCTGGGGCCAACGTCCTGACTTTC	CSVSSGTGSGANVLTF
TRBV19	NA	TRBD1	TRBJ2-5	TGTGCCAGTAGCTCAGGGACAGGGAGAGAGACCCAGTACTTC	CASSSGTGRETQYF
TRBV5-1	once	TRBD2	TRBJ2-1	TGCGCCAGCAGCCCTAGCGGGAGCTCCTACAATGAGCAGTTCTTC	CASSPSGSSYNEQFF
TRBV18	few	NA	TRBJ2-5	TGTGCCAGCTCACCACCGGCCAGGGTGGAGACCCAGTACTTC	CASSPPARVETQYF
TRBV19	few	NA	TRBJ2-3	TGTGCCAGTAGTACTTTTTCACGAATGGGCACCGATACGCAGTATTTT	CASSTFSRMGTDTQYF
TRBV5-4	NA	NA	TRBJ2-3	TGTGCCAGCAGCTTGGCGACAGATACGCAGTATTTT	CASSLATDTQYF